This T cell receptor beta chain was recovered during a study of cytomegalovirus exposure and HLA in healthy donors. Overall study: Early release data held 80 million to 100 million unique TCRs from HLA-typed donors.

CDR3 length: 14 residues. Germline CDR1 reads SGHTA; CDR2 reads FQGNSA. Trimming shortened V by 5 bases and J by 0 bases, and 7 bases separated the two germline ends. Study-wide results and limits: Reported findings show TCR beta sequences accurately forecast HLA-A and HLA-B alleles in most subjects.

As regards this clone: Its antigen is undetermined.

Use of 60 Vbeta and 13 Jbeta primers characterized the PCR. Sequencing was performed with immunoSEQ multiplex PCR; in TCRdb, only in-frame clones are kept and a portion is missing. The sample lists 90,000 to 150,000 clones, 75% occurring once. Input material: PBMCs. This TCR was sampled from a woman aged 35 to 49 in good health and CMV-seropositive. The gene calls are TRBV7-2 and TRBJ2-2; no clear D. DNA for the CDR3: TGTGCCAGCAGCCTGACTGCGAACACCGGGGAGCTGTTTTTT. This translates into CASSLTANTGELFF.